The 24 T cell receptor beta chains reported below all come from one sample, sequenced in a study of post-analysis software for immune sequencing data. Whole-study results and caveats: The five TRBV segments detected at higher frequency in patients than in controls included TRBV5-6, TRBV5-1 and TRBV20-1.

Researchers reported that TCR beta cDNA libraries carried unique molecular identifiers. One entry per CDR3 protein results from TCRdb running MiXCR on the PCR reads. Here the sample spans about 560,000 distinct CDR3 sequences, roughly 46% being singletons. The antigens these receptors bind are not known. Material for sequencing was blood. The receptors were gathered from a girl aged 5 to 17 with multiple sclerosis.

A few counts support this clonotype. The V gene is TRBV12-3 or TRBV12-4, the J gene TRBJ1-1; 7 bases are a match to TRBD1. V lost 5 bases and J lost 7; bases outside the gene matches: 10. The length of the CDR3 is 14 residues. The CDR3, as DNA: TGTGCCAGCAGTCTTCGACGACAGGGCAGTGAAGCTTTCTTT. Translation gives CASSLRRQGSEAFF.

CDR3 sequence: CASSFGTEQFF. CDR3 coding DNA: TGTGCCAGCAGCTTTGGGACTGAGCAGTTCTTC. This chain links TRBV12-1 with TRBJ2-1. TRBV12-1 is described as a pseudogene. There are 11 residues in the CDR3.

The chain links TRBV4-2 to TRBJ2-5; 8 nucleotides align to TRBD1. The end of the DNA aligns better with TRBJ2-7, so the J call may be wrong. Per germline, CDR1 LGHNA and CDR2 YNFKEQ. This CDR3 is 14 amino acids long. The CDR3 nucleotides read TGTGCCAGCAGCCGAACGGGACAGGCTCACGAGCAGTACTTC. Its protein product is CASSRTGQAHEQYF.

The chain uses TRBV5-1 and TRBJ2-7, with 7 bases that match TRBD1. The germline V gene encodes CDR1 SGHRS and CDR2 YFSETQ. This CDR3 region has 14 residues. The V gene end was trimmed by 0 bases and the J gene end by 5 bases; junction bases not matched to a gene: 5. The CDR3 is CASSLVLGGHEQYF. Written as DNA, the CDR3 is TGCGCCAGCAGCTTGGTGCTAGGGGGCCACGAGCAGTACTTC.

In its sample, this clonotype was seen many times. The chain carries TRBV29-1 and TRBJ2-3; D call uncertain. The CDR3 extends over 13 amino acids. CDR1 and CDR2 from the germline V gene are SQVTM and ANQGSEA. V was trimmed by 5 bases and J by 2 bases, leaving 11 bases between them. CDR3 loop: CSVHSLYTDTQYF. The CDR3 nucleotides read TGCAGCGTTCACAGCCTCTACACAGATACGCAGTATTTT.

The V call is TRBV7-9, the J call TRBJ2-5; TRBD2 might be the D (5 bases). The V gene's germline CDR1 is SEHNR and CDR2 FQNEAQ (reference sequence). Trimming removed 5 bases from V and 3 bases from J, with 22 bases in between. There are 17 residues in the CDR3. The CDR3 loop is CASSTSFGLAQEETQYF. The DNA for the CDR3 is TGTGCCAGCAGCACTTCCTTCGGACTGGCCCAAGAAGAGACCCAGTACTTC.

The chain uses TRBV7-2 and TRBJ1-6; D is ambiguous. CDR3 length: 15 amino acids. Trimming removed 5 bases at V and 10 bases at J, with 18 bases between. The germline V gene has CDR1 SGHTA and CDR2 FQGNSA. The CDR3 sequence is CASSLRLAEASPLHF. Written as DNA, the CDR3 is TGTGCCAGCAGCCTCCGATTGGCAGAAGCATCACCCCTCCACTTT.

This clonotype was found once. The gene calls are TRBV5-1 and TRBJ2-7; possible D gene TRBD2, 5 bases. Germline lookup yields CDR1 SGHRS and CDR2 YFSETQ. Trimming left V 1 base short and J 0 bases short, with 11 bases between. This CDR3 spans 15 amino acids. For the CDR3, the DNA is TGCGCCAGCAGCTTGACCGGGGAGAGCTCCTACGAGCAGTACGTC. Encoded protein: CASSLTGESSYEQYV.

The sample holds a few counts of this clonotype. This chain links TRBV6-6 with TRBJ2-3; D possibly corresponds to TRBD2 (5 bases). Per germline, CDR1 MNHNY and CDR2 SVGAGI (reference sequence). CDR3 length: 17 residues. The germline V and J ends were trimmed by 0 bases and 5 bases, with 18 bases remaining between them. Here the CDR3 reads CASSYSNLAVPGDTQYF. CDR3 coding DNA: TGTGCCAGCAGTTACTCGAATCTAGCTGTACCCGGAGATACGCAGTATTTT.

The V and J genes are TRBV10-3 and TRBJ2-1; TRBD2 aligns across 11 bases. Germline CDR1 ENHRY, CDR2 SYGVKD. Germline trimming cut 6 bases from V and 0 bases from J; bases unmatched to any gene: 10. CDR3 length equals 18 residues. CDR3 sequence: CAISYPGLAETSYNEQFF. CDR3 coding DNA: TGTGCCATCAGCTATCCGGGACTAGCGGAGACCTCCTACAATGAGCAGTTCTTC.

The chain recombines TRBV4-2 with TRBJ2-1; 9 bases map to TRBD2. Germline CDR1 reads LGHNA; CDR2 reads YNFKEQ. The V gene end was trimmed by 3 bases and the J gene end by 5 bases; junction bases not matched to a gene: 5. This CDR3 has 15 amino acids. CDR3 nucleotides: TGTGCCAGCAGCCAGAGCGCGGGGGGGAACAATGAGCAGTTCTTC. Translated, it gives CASSQSAGGNNEQFF.

This chain joins TRBV7-2 and TRBJ2-1, with 10 bases aligning to TRBD1. The CDR3 has 15 amino acids. The ends lost 4 bases at V and 3 bases at J; junction bases unmatched: 3. The germline V gene encodes CDR1 SGHTA and CDR2 FQGNSA. The CDR3 DNA follows: TGTGCCAGCAGCTCGGACAGGGGGAACTACAATGAGCAGTTCTTC. Translated: CASSSDRGNYNEQFF.

This clonotype was detected only once. The genes are TRBV7-9 and TRBJ1-2, with D hard to call. Germline V lookup: CDR1 SEHNR, CDR2 FQNEAQ (reference sequence). V dropped 1 base and J dropped 6 bases, with 15 bases sitting between them. The CDR3 contains 15 residues. The CDR3 reads CASSLEEGLVHGYTF. The CDR3, as DNA: TGTGCCAGCAGCTTAGAGGAAGGCCTTGTCCATGGCTACACCTTC.

The V call is TRBV7-2, the J call TRBJ1-5; 11 bases agree with TRBD1. Trimming cost V 5 bases and J 3 bases; bases outside gene matches: 3. Per germline, CDR1 SGHTA and CDR2 FQGNSA. The CDR3 contains 15 residues. CDR3 loop: CASSGQGAANQPQHF. The CDR3, as DNA: TGTGCCAGCAGCGGACAGGGGGCCGCCAATCAGCCCCAGCATTTT.

The V gene is TRBV5-1, the J gene TRBJ2-5; D call uncertain. Near its end, the DNA agrees better with TRBJ2-7, so the J call may be wrong. The germline V gene has CDR1 SGHRS and CDR2 YFSETQ. The CDR3 spans 12 residues. The CDR3 reads CASSVGASEQYF. For the CDR3, the DNA is TGCGCCAGCAGCGTGGGCGCTTCCGAGCAGTACTTC.

The chain is built from TRBV5-1 and TRBJ2-3, with a weak D call TRBD1 (6 bases). Looked up from germline, CDR1 is SGHRS and CDR2 is YFSETQ. This CDR3 is built from 16 residues. With 1 base removed from V and 3 bases from J, the gap between germline ends came to 15 bases. CDR3 region: CASSLPGTPKTDTQYF. CDR3 DNA sequence: TGCGCCAGCAGCTTGCCCGGGACACCGAAAACAGATACGCAGTATTTT.

This rearrangement joins TRBV20-1 to TRBJ2-5; the D gene is possibly TRBD1 (9 bases). With 3 bases removed from V and 1 base from J, the gap between germline ends came to 15 bases. The CDR3 loop spans 15 amino acids. CDR1 is DFQATT and CDR2 is SNEGSKA in the germline V gene (reference sequence). The CDR3 bases are TGCAGTGCTAGTAGCGGGACAGGGTCCCAAGAGACCCAGTACTTC. This sequence encodes CSASSGTGSQETQYF.

For this clonotype: One end of the junction does not line up with germline, which may come from a read error. The chain has TRBV18 and TRBJ1-1; D uncertain. CDR1 and CDR2 (germline): KGHSH, LQKENI. This CDR3 is 13 amino acids long. CDR3 amino acids: CASSQVFNTEAFF. CDR3 sequence (DNA): TGTGCCAGCTCACAAGTGTTTAACACAGAAGCTTTCTTT.

The V call is TRBV27, the J call TRBJ2-3; D may match TRBD1 or TRBD2 (7 bases each). V lost 7 bases to trimming and J lost 4 bases, with 15 bases between them. Germline V CDR1 and CDR2: MNHEY, SMNVEV (reference sequence). This CDR3 has 14 residues. The DNA of the CDR3 is TGTGCCAGCAATCGGCCAGGGGGGGCAGATACGCAGTATTTT. This codes for CASNRPGGADTQYF.

This clonotype was seen only a few times. The gene calls are TRBV6-6 and TRBJ2-3; D is possibly TRBD1 or TRBD2 (5 bases each). The ends were cut back, 6 bases at V and 4 bases at J, with 14 bases in the middle. The germline CDR1 and CDR2 sequences are MNHNY and SVGAGI (reference sequence). There are 14 residues in the CDR3. CDR3 protein: CASSGAPAPDTQYF. For the CDR3, the DNA is TGTGCCAGCAGCGGGGCCCCGGCCCCAGATACGCAGTATTTT.

This clonotype turned up a few times. The genes are TRBV7-3 and TRBJ2-1; D not certain. Trimming left V 6 bases short and J 1 base short, with 10 bases between. Germline V gene sequence: CDR1 SGHTA, CDR2 FQGTGA. The CDR3 runs 14 residues. The CDR3 bases are TGTGCCAGCAGTGTAGGGTCGTCCTACAATGAGCAGTTCTTC. It codes for CASSVGSSYNEQFF.

The chain links TRBV5-1 to TRBJ2-6; D unclear. Trimming pared 0 bases from V and 4 bases from J, leaving 2 bases between. Germline V CDR1 and CDR2: SGHRS, YFSETQ. CDR3 length: 13 amino acids. CDR3 nucleotides: TGCGCCAGCAGCTTGGAAGGGGCCAACGTCCTGACTTTC. It specifies CASSLEGANVLTF.

This chain uses TRBV2 with TRBJ2-2; 11 nucleotides agree with TRBD1. Unmatched junction bases numbered 2, after V lost 6 bases and J lost 5 bases. Germline loops: CDR1 SNHLY, CDR2 FYNNEI. The CDR3 runs 14 residues. CDR3 sequence: CASSGTGGTGELFF. For the CDR3, the DNA is TGTGCCAGCAGCGGGACAGGGGGTACCGGGGAGCTGTTTTTT.

This clonotype has only one observation. This sequence joins TRBV27 and TRBJ2-3; D not resolved. CDR1 and CDR2 from the germline V gene are MNHEY and SMNVEV (reference sequence). The V gene lost 6 bases and the J gene lost 4 bases, with 14 bases spanning the gap. CDR3 size: 14 residues. CDR3 sequence: CASSPFGFADTQYF. The CDR3 DNA sequence: TGTGCCAGCAGCCCCTTCGGGTTCGCAGATACGCAGTATTTT.